This entry concerns a single T cell receptor beta chain. This specimen comes from a study of blood T cell repertoires in COVID-19. Study as a whole: Nucleic acid was either cDNA or gDNA, and it came from T cells, B-cell-depleted T cells, or PBMCs.

The V and J ends lost 7 bases and 0 bases respectively, with 22 bases between them. The CDR3 runs to 18 residues. Per the germline V gene, CDR1 is GTSNPN and CDR2 is SVGIG (reference sequence). In the original processing: Researchers report that nucleated cell counts were estimated from reference gene primer amplification. Assay used: immunoSEQ multiplex PCR; TCRdb lists only in-frame clones, some missing. V and J calls plus clone size are reproduced from that table; the DNA served to infer D and trimming. The sample has some 350,000 clones, 85% to 90% seen once. The rearrangement joins TRBV30 to TRBJ1-6; D remains ambiguous. Sample: peripheral blood. The TCR comes from a human donor in a cohort sampled during active COVID-19. The DNA for the CDR3 is TGTGCCTCGCCTCACCATACTGGAGGGAGCTCCTATAATTCACCCCTCCACTTT. Translated, it gives CASPHHTGGSSYNSPLHF.